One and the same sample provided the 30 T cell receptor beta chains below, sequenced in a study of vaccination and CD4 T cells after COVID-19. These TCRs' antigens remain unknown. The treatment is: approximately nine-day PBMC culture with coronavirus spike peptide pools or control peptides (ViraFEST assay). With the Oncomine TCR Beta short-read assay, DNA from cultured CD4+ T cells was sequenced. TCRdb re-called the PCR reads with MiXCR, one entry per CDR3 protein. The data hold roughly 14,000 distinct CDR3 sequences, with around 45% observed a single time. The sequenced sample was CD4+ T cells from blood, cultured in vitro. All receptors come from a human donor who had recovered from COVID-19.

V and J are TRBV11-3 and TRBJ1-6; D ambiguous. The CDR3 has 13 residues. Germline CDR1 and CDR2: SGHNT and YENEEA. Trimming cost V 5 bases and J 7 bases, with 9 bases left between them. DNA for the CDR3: TGTGCCAGCAGCCCTGGAGCCAATTCACCCCTCCACTTT. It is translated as CASSPGANSPLHF.

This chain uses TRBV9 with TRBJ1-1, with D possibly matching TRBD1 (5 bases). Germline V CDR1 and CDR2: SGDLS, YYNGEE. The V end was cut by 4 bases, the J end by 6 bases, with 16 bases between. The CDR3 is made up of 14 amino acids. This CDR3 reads CASSPPWGGAEAFF. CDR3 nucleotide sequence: TGTGCCAGCAGCCCTCCGTGGGGCGGAGCTGAAGCTTTCTTT.

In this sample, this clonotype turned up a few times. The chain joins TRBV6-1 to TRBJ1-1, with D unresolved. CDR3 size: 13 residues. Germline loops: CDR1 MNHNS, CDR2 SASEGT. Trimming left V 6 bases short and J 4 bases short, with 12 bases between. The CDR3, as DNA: TGTGCCAGCAGATATCCAAGTGGCACTGAAGCTTTCTTT. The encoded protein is CASRYPSGTEAFF.

This chain's CDR3 is CASSPVLLAGVSSTDTQYF. In DNA, the CDR3 is TGTGCCAGCAGTCCCGTTCTTTTAGCGGGGGTATCTAGCACAGATACGCAGTATTTT. The chain joins TRBV27 to TRBJ2-3; 9 bases line up with TRBD2. V lost 5 bases and J lost 0; bases outside the gene matches: 15. Germline assignment: CDR1 MNHEY and CDR2 SMNVEV (reference sequence). This CDR3 is 19 amino acids long.

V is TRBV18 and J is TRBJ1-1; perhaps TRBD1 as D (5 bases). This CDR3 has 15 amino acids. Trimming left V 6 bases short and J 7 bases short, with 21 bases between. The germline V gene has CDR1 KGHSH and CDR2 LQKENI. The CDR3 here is CASSPAGRGNGEAFF. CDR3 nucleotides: TGTGCCAGCTCTCCGGCGGGACGGGGGAATGGTGAAGCTTTCTTT.

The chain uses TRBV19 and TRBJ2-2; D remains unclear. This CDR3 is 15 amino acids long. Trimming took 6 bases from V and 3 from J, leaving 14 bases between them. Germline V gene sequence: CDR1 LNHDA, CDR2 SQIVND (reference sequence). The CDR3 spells CASSWTAVDTGELFF. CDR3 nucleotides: TGTGCCAGTAGCTGGACCGCGGTTGACACCGGGGAGCTGTTTTTT.

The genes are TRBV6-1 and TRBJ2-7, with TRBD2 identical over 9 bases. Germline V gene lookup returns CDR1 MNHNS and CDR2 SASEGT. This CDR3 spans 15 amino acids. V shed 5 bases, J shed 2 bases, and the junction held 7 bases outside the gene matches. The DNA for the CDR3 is TGTGCCAGCAGTCCCAGCGGCGGGGGGGCCTACGAGCAGTACTTC. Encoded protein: CASSPSGGGAYEQYF.

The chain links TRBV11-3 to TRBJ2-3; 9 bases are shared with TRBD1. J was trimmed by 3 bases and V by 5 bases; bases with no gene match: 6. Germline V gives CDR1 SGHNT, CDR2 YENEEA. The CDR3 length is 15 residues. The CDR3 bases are TGTGCCAGCAGCGCCGGGACAGGGTTTACAGATACGCAGTATTTT. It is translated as CASSAGTGFTDTQYF.

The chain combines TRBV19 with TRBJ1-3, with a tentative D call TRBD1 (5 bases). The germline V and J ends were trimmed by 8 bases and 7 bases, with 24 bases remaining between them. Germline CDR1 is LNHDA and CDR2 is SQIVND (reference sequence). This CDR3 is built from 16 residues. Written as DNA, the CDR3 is TGTGCCAGTGGGGGTGTCCGGCCAGGCCAAACGAACACCATATATTTT. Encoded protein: CASGGVRPGQTNTIYF. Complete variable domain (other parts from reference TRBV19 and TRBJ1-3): DGGITQSPKYLFRKEGQNVTLSCEQNLNHDAMYWYRQDPGQGLRLIYYSQIVNDFQKGDIAEGYSVSREKKESFPLTVTSAQKNPTAFYLCASGGVRPGQTNTIYFGEGSWLTVV.

The CDR3 DNA sequence: TGTGCCAGCAGACCGGGACTAGCGGGGGGGCAAGTAGATACGCAGTATTTT. It translates to CASRPGLAGGQVDTQYF. The V call is TRBV12-3 or TRBV12-4, the J call TRBJ2-3; TRBD2 agrees at 16 bases. V lost 6 bases to trimming and J lost 5 bases; unmatched junction nucleotides: 8. The CDR3 extends over 17 amino acids.

The CDR3 loop reads CSARDGTAGYGYTF. In DNA, the CDR3 is TGCAGTGCTAGAGATGGTACGGCGGGCTATGGCTACACCTTC. This chain uses TRBV20-1 with TRBJ1-2, with D unclear. The germline V and J ends were trimmed by 0 bases and 4 bases, with 12 bases remaining between them. Germline V gene sequence: CDR1 DFQATT, CDR2 SNEGSKA (reference sequence). The CDR3 has 14 residues.

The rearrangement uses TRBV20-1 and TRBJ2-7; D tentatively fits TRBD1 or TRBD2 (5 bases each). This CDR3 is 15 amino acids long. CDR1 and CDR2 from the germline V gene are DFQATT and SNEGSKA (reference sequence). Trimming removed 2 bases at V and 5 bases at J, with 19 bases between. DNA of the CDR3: TGCAGTGCTAGAAAGGGTGGGTCAGGGAGCCACGAGCAGTACTTC. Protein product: CSARKGGSGSHEQYF.

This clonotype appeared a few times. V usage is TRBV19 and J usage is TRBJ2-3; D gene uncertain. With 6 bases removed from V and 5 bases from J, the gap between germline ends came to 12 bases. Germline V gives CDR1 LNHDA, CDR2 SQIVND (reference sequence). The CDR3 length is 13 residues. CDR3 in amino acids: CASSKNRGDTQYF. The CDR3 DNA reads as TGTGCCAGTAGCAAAAATCGTGGAGATACGCAGTATTTT.

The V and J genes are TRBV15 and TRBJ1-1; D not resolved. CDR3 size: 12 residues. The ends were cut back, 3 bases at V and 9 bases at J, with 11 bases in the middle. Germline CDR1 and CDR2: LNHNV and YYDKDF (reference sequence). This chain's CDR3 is CATSSVLDKAFF. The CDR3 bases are TGTGCCACCAGCAGTGTCCTTGACAAAGCTTTCTTT.

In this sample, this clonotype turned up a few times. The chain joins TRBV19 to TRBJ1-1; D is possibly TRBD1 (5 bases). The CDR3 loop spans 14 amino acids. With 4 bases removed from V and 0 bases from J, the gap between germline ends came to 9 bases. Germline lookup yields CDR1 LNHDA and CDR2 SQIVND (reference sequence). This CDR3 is CASSTTRVNTEAFF. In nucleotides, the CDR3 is TGTGCCAGTAGTACGACCAGGGTGAACACTGAAGCTTTCTTT.

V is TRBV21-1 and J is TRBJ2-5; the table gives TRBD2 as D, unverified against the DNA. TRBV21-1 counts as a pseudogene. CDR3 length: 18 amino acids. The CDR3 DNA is TGTGCCAGCAGGGGATTCAGCGGGGTCGACCTTGACCAAGAGGCCCAGTACTTC. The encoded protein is CASRGFSGVDLDQEAQYF.

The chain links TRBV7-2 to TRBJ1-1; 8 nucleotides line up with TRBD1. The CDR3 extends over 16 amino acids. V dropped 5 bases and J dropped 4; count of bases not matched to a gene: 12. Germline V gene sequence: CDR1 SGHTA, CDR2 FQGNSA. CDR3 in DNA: TGTGCCAGCAGCCTCGGACAGGGATTCCCGGGCACTGAAGCTTTCTTT. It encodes CASSLGQGFPGTEAFF.

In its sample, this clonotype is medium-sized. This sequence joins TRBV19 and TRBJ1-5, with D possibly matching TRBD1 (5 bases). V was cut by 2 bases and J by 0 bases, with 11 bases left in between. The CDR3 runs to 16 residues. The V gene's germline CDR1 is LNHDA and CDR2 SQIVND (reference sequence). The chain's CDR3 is CASSIRGAYSNQPQHF. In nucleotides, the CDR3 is TGTGCCAGTAGTATACGTGGGGCCTATAGCAATCAGCCCCAGCATTTT.

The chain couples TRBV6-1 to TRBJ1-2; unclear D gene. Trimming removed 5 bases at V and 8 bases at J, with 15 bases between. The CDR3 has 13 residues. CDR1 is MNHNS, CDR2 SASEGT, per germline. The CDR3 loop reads CASSLVRPQGYTF. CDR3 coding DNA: TGTGCCAGCAGTCTTGTCCGGCCCCAGGGCTACACCTTC.

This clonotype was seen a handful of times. The CDR3 DNA sequence: TGCAGTGACCAAAACCCGGGACTCCAGAATGAGCAGTTCTTC. This gives the protein CSDQNPGLQNEQFF. The rearrangement uses TRBV20-1 and TRBJ2-1, with D maybe TRBD2 (6 bases). V lost 7 bases and J lost 7, with 20 bases in between. The CDR3 runs 14 residues. Germline V gene sequence: CDR1 DFQATT, CDR2 SNEGSKA (reference sequence).

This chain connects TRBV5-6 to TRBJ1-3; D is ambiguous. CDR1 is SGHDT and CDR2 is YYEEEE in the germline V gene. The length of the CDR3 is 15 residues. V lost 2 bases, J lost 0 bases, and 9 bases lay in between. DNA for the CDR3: TGTGCCAGCAGCTTTCCAGGCTCCTCTGGAAACACCATATATTTT. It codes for CASSFPGSSGNTIYF. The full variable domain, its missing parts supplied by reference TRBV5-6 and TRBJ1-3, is DAGVTQSPTHLIKTRGQQVTLRCSPKSGHDTVSWYQQALGQGPQFIFQYYEEEERQRGNFPDRFSGHQFPNYSSELNVNALLLGDSALYLCASSFPGSSGNTIYFGEGSWLTVV.

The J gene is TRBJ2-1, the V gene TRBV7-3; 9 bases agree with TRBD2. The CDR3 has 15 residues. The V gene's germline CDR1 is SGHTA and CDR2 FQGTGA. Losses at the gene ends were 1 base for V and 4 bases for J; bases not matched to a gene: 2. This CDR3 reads CASSLKTSGYNEQFF. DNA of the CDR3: TGTGCCAGCAGCTTAAAGACTAGCGGATACAATGAGCAGTTCTTC. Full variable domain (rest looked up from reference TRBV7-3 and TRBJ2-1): GAGVSQTPSNKVTEKGKYVELRCDPISGHTALYWYRQSLGQGPEFLIYFQGTGAADDSGLPNDRFFAVRPEGSVSTLKIQRTERGDSAVYLCASSLKTSGYNEQFFGPGTRLTVL.

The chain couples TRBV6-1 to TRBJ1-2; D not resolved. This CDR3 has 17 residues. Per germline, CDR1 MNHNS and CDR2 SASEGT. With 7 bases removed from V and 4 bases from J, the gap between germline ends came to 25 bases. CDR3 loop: CASIRSLVSGSVYGYTF. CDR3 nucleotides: TGTGCCAGCATTAGGTCCTTAGTCTCCGGGAGTGTCTATGGCTACACCTTC.

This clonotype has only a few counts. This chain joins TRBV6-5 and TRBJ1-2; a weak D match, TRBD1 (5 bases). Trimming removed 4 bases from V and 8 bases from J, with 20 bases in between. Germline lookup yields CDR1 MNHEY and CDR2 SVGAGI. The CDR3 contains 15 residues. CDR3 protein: CASSSIVGGLSGYTF. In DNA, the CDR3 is TGTGCCAGCAGTTCCATAGTTGGGGGGTTGAGCGGCTACACCTTC.

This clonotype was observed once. CDR3 loop: CASSISGRKTDTQYF. CDR3 coding DNA: TGTGCCAGTAGTATATCAGGGAGAAAAACAGATACGCAGTATTTT. The chain joins TRBV19 to TRBJ2-3; either TRBD1 or TRBD2 may fit D (5 bases each). The germline gives CDR1 LNHDA, CDR2 SQIVND (reference sequence). The CDR3 runs to 15 residues. Trimming took off 2 bases at V and 3 bases at J, with 12 bases between the two ends.

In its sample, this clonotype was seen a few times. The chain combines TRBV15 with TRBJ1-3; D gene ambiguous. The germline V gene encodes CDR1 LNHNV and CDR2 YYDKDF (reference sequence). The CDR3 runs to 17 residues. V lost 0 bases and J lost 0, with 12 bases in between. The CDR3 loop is CATSRDLSGLSGNTIYF. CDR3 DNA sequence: TGTGCCACCAGCAGAGATTTGTCCGGCCTCTCTGGAAACACCATATATTTT.

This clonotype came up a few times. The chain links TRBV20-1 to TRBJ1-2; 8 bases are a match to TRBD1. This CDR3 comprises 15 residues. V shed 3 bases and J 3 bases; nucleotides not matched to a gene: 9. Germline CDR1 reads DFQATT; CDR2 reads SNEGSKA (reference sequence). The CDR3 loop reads CSARIPDRAHYGYTF. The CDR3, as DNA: TGCAGTGCTAGGATCCCGGACAGGGCCCACTATGGCTACACCTTC.

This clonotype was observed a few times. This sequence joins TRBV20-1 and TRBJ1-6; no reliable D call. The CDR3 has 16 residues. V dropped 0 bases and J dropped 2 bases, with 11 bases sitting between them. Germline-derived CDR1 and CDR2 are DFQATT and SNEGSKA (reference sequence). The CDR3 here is CSARDLGKTYNSPLHF. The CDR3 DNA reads TGCAGTGCTAGAGATTTAGGGAAAACCTATAATTCACCCCTCCACTTT.

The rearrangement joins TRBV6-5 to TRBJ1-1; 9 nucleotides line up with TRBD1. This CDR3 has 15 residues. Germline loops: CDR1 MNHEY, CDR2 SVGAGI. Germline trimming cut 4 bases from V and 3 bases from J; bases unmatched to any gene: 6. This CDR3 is CASSFGQGRDTEAFF. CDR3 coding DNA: TGTGCCAGCAGTTTCGGACAGGGGAGGGACACTGAAGCTTTCTTT.

For the CDR3, the DNA is TGTGCCACCAGCCCAAGGGGGACAGGGGCCCAGCCCCAGCATTTT. It yields the protein CATSPRGTGAQPQHF. The gene calls are TRBV24-1 and TRBJ1-5; 10 bases are a match to TRBD1. Germline values: CDR1 KGHDR, CDR2 SFDVKD. The CDR3 is 15 amino acids. Trimming removed 7 bases from V and 7 bases from J; junction bases left unmatched: 9.